This entry lists 29 T cell receptor beta chains sequenced from one sample in a study of T cells in Graves' hyperthyroidism and ophthalmopathy. Researchers took RNA transcripts and amplified the TCR beta CDR3 regions from them. First-round RT-PCR of the TCR CDR3 relied on the HTBI primer set. TCRdb passed the multiplex PCR reads through MiXCR, listing each CDR3 protein once. The table has around 250,000 distinct CDR3 sequences, 16% seen once. The sequenced sample was blood. The receptors were gathered from a woman younger than 35 with Graves' ophthalmopathy.

The chain couples TRBV15 to TRBJ1-3; D remains unclear. The CDR3 loop spans 14 amino acids. Trimming shortened V by 5 bases and J by 0 bases, and 8 bases separated the two germline ends. Germline assignment: CDR1 LNHNV and CDR2 YYDKDF (reference sequence). CDR3 sequence: CATSPQSSGNTIYF. The CDR3 coding sequence is TGTGCCACCAGCCCCCAATCCTCTGGAAACACCATATATTTT.

There are many counts of this clonotype. The chain has TRBV19 and TRBJ2-7; 7 positions match TRBD1. CDR1 is LNHDA and CDR2 is SQIVND in the germline V gene (reference sequence). The CDR3 spans 13 residues. With V trimmed by 10 bases and J by 0 bases, 6 bases remained unmatched. CDR3 DNA: TGTGCCACCGCGGACAGGAGCTCCTACGAGCAGTACTTC. Residues: CATADRSSYEQYF.

There are many counts of this clonotype. This sequence joins TRBV20-1 and TRBJ2-3; 8 bases fit TRBD1. V gave up 0 bases and J gave up 2 bases; unmatched junction bases: 4. Germline-derived CDR1 and CDR2 are DFQATT and SNEGSKA (reference sequence). This CDR3 region has 15 residues. The CDR3 sequence: CSARDYRGFTDTQYF. The CDR3 coding sequence is TGCAGTGCTAGAGATTACAGGGGGTTCACAGATACGCAGTATTTT.

As concerns this clonotype: The junction departs from the called germline gene at one end, perhaps through a read error. The chain carries TRBV6-1 and TRBJ2-7; a weak D match, TRBD2 (7 bases). The CDR3 is made up of 12 amino acids. From germline, CDR1 is MNHNS and CDR2 SASEGT. The CDR3: CASSEDGGRISF. The CDR3 bases are TGTGCCAGCAGTGAAGACGGGGGGCGGATTTCCTTC.

This clonotype was recorded at least ten times. This chain uses TRBV20-1 with TRBJ2-3; the D gene is possibly TRBD2 (6 bases). V shed 4 bases and J shed 7 bases, with 21 bases lying between them. The CDR3 totals 15 residues. Looked up from germline, CDR1 is DFQATT and CDR2 is SNEGSKA (reference sequence). The CDR3, as DNA: TGCAGTGCTACCTTTTGGGGACTCCCAGAATATACGCAGTATTTT. Amino acid sequence: CSATFWGLPEYTQYF.

In its sample, this clonotype was seen many times. The genes are TRBV3-1 and TRBJ2-7; 9 bases are shared with TRBD2. The length of the CDR3 is 14 residues. The J segment lost 4 bases and the V segment lost 1 base, leaving 2 bases of the junction unmatched. CDR1 LGHDT and CDR2 YNNKEL come from the germline V gene (reference sequence). The CDR3 is CASSQGLAVYEQYF. The CDR3 bases are TGTGCCAGCAGCCAAGGACTAGCGGTATACGAGCAGTACTTC.

This clonotype has more than one count but fewer than ten. The rearrangement uses TRBV19 and TRBJ2-1; 7 bases line up with TRBD1. Unmatched junction bases numbered 18, after V lost 3 bases and J lost 7 bases. CDR3 length equals 18 residues. Germline V lookup: CDR1 LNHDA, CDR2 SQIVND (reference sequence). The CDR3, as DNA: TGTGCCAGTAGTATTATCCCCCCTTGGACAGGTACAGGGAATGAGCAGTTCTTC. Translation: CASSIIPPWTGTGNEQFF.

This clonotype occurred a few times. J is TRBJ2-2 and V is TRBV11-3; 14 bases line up with TRBD2. The CDR3 covers 17 residues. V gave up 4 bases and J gave up 1 base; unmatched junction bases: 2. Germline V gives CDR1 SGHNT, CDR2 YENEEA. The CDR3 reads CASSSGLAGGNTGELFF. DNA for the CDR3: TGTGCCAGCAGCTCAGGACTAGCGGGGGGGAACACCGGGGAGCTGTTTTTT.

Relative to its sample, this clonotype is medium-sized. The V gene is TRBV3-1, the J gene TRBJ1-1; 10 bases are a match to TRBD1. The junction had 3 bases not matched to a gene; V was cut back by 4 bases and J by 7 bases. The CDR3 spans 13 residues. Germline values: CDR1 LGHDT, CDR2 YNNKEL (reference sequence). The CDR3 region has the DNA TGTGCCAGCAGCCGACAGGGGGCCGGTGAAGCTTTCTTT. Protein: CASSRQGAGEAFF.

This clonotype was counted only a few times. The CDR3 spells CSAGTGLGSPLHF. CDR3 coding DNA: TGCAGTGCTGGTACAGGGTTGGGGTCACCCCTCCACTTT. The chain uses TRBV20-1 and TRBJ1-6; a weak D match, TRBD1 (6 bases). V was shortened by 5 bases and J by 10 bases, with 15 bases between the two germline ends. The germline V gene encodes CDR1 DFQATT and CDR2 SNEGSKA (reference sequence). The CDR3 totals 13 residues.

This clonotype showed up just a few times. The chain employs TRBV19 and TRBJ2-7; D not resolved. The V gene's germline CDR1 is LNHDA and CDR2 SQIVND (reference sequence). V gave up 9 bases and J gave up 5 bases, with 23 bases separating them. The CDR3 contains 15 residues. DNA for the CDR3: TGTGCCAGCTCCAGGATGGCCTCAGAGTGGGACGAGCAGTACTTC. Protein sequence: CASSRMASEWDEQYF.

This clonotype was counted at least ten times. The chain recombines TRBV28 with TRBJ2-1; no firm D call. CDR3 length: 15 residues. The germline V gene encodes CDR1 MDHEN and CDR2 SYDVKM. V was cut by 7 bases and J by 6 bases, with 19 bases left in between. The chain's CDR3 is CASTPLGGWANEQFF. As DNA, the CDR3 is TGTGCCAGCACTCCGCTAGGTGGTTGGGCCAATGAGCAGTTCTTC.

Ten or more counts support this clonotype. The chain employs TRBV2 and TRBJ2-3, with D unclear. V lost 0 bases and J lost 2, with 12 bases in between. This CDR3 comprises 16 residues. Looked up from germline, CDR1 is SNHLY and CDR2 is FYNNEI. CDR3 protein: CASSEAKGRDTDTQYF. The CDR3, as DNA: TGTGCCAGCAGTGAAGCGAAGGGAAGGGACACAGATACGCAGTATTTT. Variable domain in full (rest from reference TRBV2 and TRBJ2-3): EPEVTQTPSHQVTQMGQEVILRCVPISNHLYFYWYRQILGQKVEFLVSFYNNEISEKSEIFDDQFSVERPDGSNFTLKIRSTKLEDSAMYFCASSEAKGRDTDTQYFGPGTRLTVL.

This clonotype was recorded at least ten times. V is TRBV7-8 and J is TRBJ2-7; D remains unclear. CDR3 length equals 15 residues. The germline V gene has CDR1 SGHVS and CDR2 FQNEAQ. Trimming stripped 1 base from V and 1 base from J, with 11 bases between. The CDR3 coding sequence is TGTGCCAGCAGCTTAGTTCCGGACGGGTCCTACGAGCAGTACTTC. It codes for CASSLVPDGSYEQYF. Complete variable domain (other parts from reference TRBV7-8 and TRBJ2-7): GAGVSQSPRYKVAKRGQDVALRCDPISGHVSLFWYQQALGQGPEFLTYFQNEAQLDKSGLPSDRFFAERPEGSVSTLKIQRTQQEDSAVYLCASSLVPDGSYEQYFGPGTRLTVT.

The sample holds many counts of this clonotype. The chain carries TRBV20-1 and TRBJ1-1, with D hard to call. Germline V gives CDR1 DFQATT, CDR2 SNEGSKA (reference sequence). V was clipped by 0 bases and J by 8 bases, with 19 bases between them. This CDR3 is 15 amino acids long. In DNA, the CDR3 is TGCAGTGCTAGAGATTCGGTTCCAGGAACGTTGGAAGCTTTCTTT. The encoded protein is CSARDSVPGTLEAFF.

The sample holds many counts of this clonotype. This sequence may be a read error, since a much larger clone differs from it by one base. The chain uses TRBV13 and TRBJ1-1; perhaps TRBD1 as D (6 bases). The germline gives CDR1 PRHDT, CDR2 FYEKMQ (reference sequence). The CDR3 runs 14 residues. CDR3 in amino acids: CASSLGQGAAEASF. In DNA form, the CDR3 reads TGTGCCAGCAGCTTAGGACAGGGAGCGGCTGAAGCTTCCTTT.

This clonotype was detected many times. J is TRBJ2-1 and V is TRBV29-1; D unresolved. The CDR3 totals 11 residues. Germline CDR1 SQVTM, CDR2 ANQGSEA. V dropped 3 bases and J dropped 5 bases, with 5 bases sitting between them. The CDR3 nucleotides read TGCAGCGTTGATGGAGACAATGAGCAGTTCTTC. This sequence encodes CSVDGDNEQFF.

The sample holds many counts of this clonotype. This chain uses TRBV27 with TRBJ2-1, with D unclear. The CDR3 sequence is 14 residues long. Germline CDR1 reads MNHEY; CDR2 reads SMNVEV (reference sequence). V was clipped by 9 bases and J by 0 bases, with 12 bases between them. CDR3 in amino acids: CASHGFPSYNEQFF. CDR3 coding DNA: TGTGCCAGTCATGGCTTTCCCTCCTACAATGAGCAGTTCTTC.

This clonotype was counted ten times or more. V and J are TRBV20-1 and TRBJ2-4, with a possible D match to TRBD2 (5 bases). CDR3 length equals 16 residues. The germline CDR1 and CDR2 sequences are DFQATT and SNEGSKA (reference sequence). The germline V and J ends were trimmed by 1 base and 0 bases, with 13 bases remaining between them. CDR3 sequence reads: CSARVAGGEAKNIQYF. The CDR3 DNA follows: TGCAGTGCTAGAGTTGCGGGTGGGGAAGCCAAAAACATTCAGTACTTC.

This clonotype was seen repeatedly, ten times or more. The gene calls are TRBV27 and TRBJ2-3; 7 bases line up with TRBD2. J gave up 4 bases and V 6 bases, and 7 bases lay outside the gene matches. The CDR3 is 14 amino acids. Germline loops: CDR1 MNHEY, CDR2 SMNVEV (reference sequence). CDR3 loop: CASRPSGGADTQYF. The CDR3 bases are TGTGCCAGCAGGCCTTCGGGAGGAGCAGATACGCAGTATTTT.

At least ten counts were recorded for this clonotype. This rearrangement joins TRBV10-2 to TRBJ1-2, with no clear D. With 3 bases removed from V and 3 bases from J, the gap between germline ends came to 8 bases. Germline loops: CDR1 WSHSY, CDR2 SAAADI. There are 13 residues in the CDR3. CDR3 DNA: TGCGCCAGCAGTGAACCAGGAGACTATGGCTACACCTTC. It encodes CASSEPGDYGYTF.

This clonotype was counted ten times or more. The chain recombines TRBV13 with TRBJ1-6; D call uncertain. CDR1 and CDR2 (germline): PRHDT, FYEKMQ (reference sequence). V was clipped by 5 bases and J by 9 bases, with 11 bases between them. The CDR3 spans 13 residues. The CDR3 loop is CASSVSPGSPLHF. DNA of the CDR3: TGTGCCAGCAGCGTATCGCCAGGTTCACCCCTCCACTTT.

This clonotype was counted only a few times. The chain recombines TRBV28 with TRBJ2-5, with 10 positions matching TRBD2. Germline CDR1 MDHEN, CDR2 SYDVKM. V trimming: 7 bases; J trimming: 2 bases; junction bases outside the gene matches: 13. The CDR3 sequence is 17 residues long. The CDR3 is CASNPTVRTSGQETQYF. The CDR3 DNA is TGTGCCAGCAACCCAACGGTGAGGACTAGCGGTCAAGAGACCCAGTACTTC.

The chain is built from TRBV11-2 and TRBJ2-5; TRBD2 agrees at 14 bases. V dropped 5 bases and J dropped 3; count of bases not matched to a gene: 11. CDR1 SGHAT and CDR2 FQNNGV come from the germline V gene. The CDR3 loop spans 18 amino acids. DNA for the CDR3: TGTGCCAGCAGCACCGGACTAGCGGGGGGTCCCCGGGAAGAGACCCAGTACTTC. Protein: CASSTGLAGGPREETQYF.

This clonotype has a count of ten or more. A clone one base away is much larger, so this may be a read error. The V gene is TRBV7-8, the J gene TRBJ1-1, with D hard to call. This CDR3 spans 14 amino acids. Germline assignment: CDR1 SGHVS and CDR2 FQNEAQ. The ends were cut back, 5 bases at V and 0 bases at J, with 10 bases in the middle. CDR3 coding DNA: TGTGCCAGCAGCATCAAAGACTTGAACACTGAAGCTTTCTTT. Protein product: CASSIKDLNTEAFF.

This clonotype came up many times. The J gene is TRBJ2-7, the V gene TRBV12-3 or TRBV12-4; D gene unclear. Deletions cut 5 bases from V and 0 bases from J, with 11 bases between. The CDR3 has 14 residues. CDR3 nucleotides: TGTGCCAGCAGTACTCCCGAGAGCTCCTACGAGCAGTACTTC. It codes for CASSTPESSYEQYF.

V gene TRBV5-1 combines with J gene TRBJ1-3; maybe TRBD1 (6 bases). Trimming shortened V by 0 bases and J by 7 bases, and 8 bases separated the two germline ends. Germline V CDR1 and CDR2: SGHRS, YFSETQ. This CDR3 comprises 13 residues. CDR3 DNA sequence: TGCGCCAGCAGCTTGGTTCAGGGGAACACCATATATTTT. This encodes CASSLVQGNTIYF.

The chain couples TRBV9 to TRBJ2-5, with 11 bases aligning to TRBD2. CDR3 size: 18 residues. Unmatched junction bases numbered 12, after V lost 4 bases and J lost 1 base. The germline V gene encodes CDR1 SGDLS and CDR2 YYNGEE. CDR3 nucleotide sequence: TGTGCCAGCAGCCCCGGAATACTAGCGGGGGATATCCAAGAGACCCAGTACTTC. It translates to CASSPGILAGDIQETQYF. Complete variable domain (other parts from reference TRBV9 and TRBJ2-5): DSGVTQTPKHLITATGQRVTLRCSPRSGDLSVYWYQQSLDQGLQFLIQYYNGEERAKGNILERFSAQQFPDLHSELNLSSLELGDSALYFCASSPGILAGDIQETQYFGPGTRLLVL.

Only a few counts were recorded for this clonotype. The chain has TRBV5-4 and TRBJ1-1, with a tentative D call TRBD1 (6 bases). The CDR3 extends over 13 amino acids. In germline, CDR1 is SGHNT, CDR2 YYREEE (reference sequence). Trimming removed 2 bases at V and 4 bases at J, with 9 bases between. The CDR3 DNA follows: TGTGCCAGCAGCTTACAGGGTTCCACTGAAGCTTTCTTT. Translated, it gives CASSLQGSTEAFF.